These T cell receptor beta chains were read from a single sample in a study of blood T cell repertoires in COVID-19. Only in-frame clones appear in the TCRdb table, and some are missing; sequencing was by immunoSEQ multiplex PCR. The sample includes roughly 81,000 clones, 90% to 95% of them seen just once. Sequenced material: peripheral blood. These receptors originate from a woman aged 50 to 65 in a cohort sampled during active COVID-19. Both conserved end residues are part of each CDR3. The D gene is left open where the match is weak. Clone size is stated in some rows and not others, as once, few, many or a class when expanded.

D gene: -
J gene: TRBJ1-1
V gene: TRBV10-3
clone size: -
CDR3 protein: CATNRHSQSQNTEAFF
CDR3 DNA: TGTGCCACCAATAGGCATAGCCAAAGCCAGAACACTGAAGCTTTCTTT

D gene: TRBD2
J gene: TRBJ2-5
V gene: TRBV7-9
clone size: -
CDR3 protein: CASSLGTSGRRTQYF
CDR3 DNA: TGTGCCAGCAGCTTGGGGACTAGCGGGAGGAGGACCCAGTACTTC

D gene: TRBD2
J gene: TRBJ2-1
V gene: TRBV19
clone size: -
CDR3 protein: CASTRGGSPSNEQFF
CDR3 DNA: TGTGCCAGTACACGGGGGGGGAGTCCGTCCAATGAGCAGTTCTTC

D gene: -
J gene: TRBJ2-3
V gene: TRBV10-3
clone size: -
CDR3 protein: CAIGTPGGDTQYF
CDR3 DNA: TGTGCCATCGGGACCCCCGGGGGAGATACGCAGTATTTT

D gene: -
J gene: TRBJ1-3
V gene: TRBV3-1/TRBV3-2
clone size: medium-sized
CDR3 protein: CASRIRASNTIYF
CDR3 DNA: TGTGCCAGCAGAATCAGGGCGAGCAACACCATATATTTT

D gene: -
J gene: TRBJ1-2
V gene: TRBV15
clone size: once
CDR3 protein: CATSRQGNYGYTF
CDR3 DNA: TGTGCCACCAGCAGACAGGGGAACTATGGCTACACCTTC

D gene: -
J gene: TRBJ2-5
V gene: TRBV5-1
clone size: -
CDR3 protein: CASSSGSWGQETQYF
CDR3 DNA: TGCGCCAGCAGCTCCGGGAGTTGGGGGCAAGAGACCCAGTACTTC

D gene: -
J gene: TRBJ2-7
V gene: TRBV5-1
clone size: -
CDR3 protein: CASTPPGNWYEQYF
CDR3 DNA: TGCGCCAGCACTCCCCCAGGGAATTGGTACGAGCAGTACTTC

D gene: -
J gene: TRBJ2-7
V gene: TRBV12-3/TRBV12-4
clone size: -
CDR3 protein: CASSLTRDEQYF
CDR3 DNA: TGTGCCAGCAGTTTAACCAGGGACGAGCAGTACTTC

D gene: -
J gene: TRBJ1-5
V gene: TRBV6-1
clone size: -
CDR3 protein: CASSAVPGRRNSNQPQHF
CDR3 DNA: TGTGCCAGCAGTGCGGTCCCCGGCAGGAGGAATAGCAATCAGCCCCAGCATTTT

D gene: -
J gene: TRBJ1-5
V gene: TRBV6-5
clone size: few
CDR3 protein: CASNLRGPIQPQHF
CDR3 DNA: TGTGCCAGCAATCTAAGAGGGCCCATCCAGCCCCAGCATTTT

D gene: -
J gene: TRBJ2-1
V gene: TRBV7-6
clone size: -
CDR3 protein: CASSLEGAPYNEQFF
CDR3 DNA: TGTGCCAGCAGCTTAGAGGGAGCCCCTTACAATGAGCAGTTCTTC

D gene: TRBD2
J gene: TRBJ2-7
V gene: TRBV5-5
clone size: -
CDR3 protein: CASSLEGLGYEQYF
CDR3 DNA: TGTGCCAGCAGCTTGGAGGGACTAGGCTACGAGCAGTACTTC

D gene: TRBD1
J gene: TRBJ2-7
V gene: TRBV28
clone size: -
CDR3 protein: CASSTRTGSEQYF
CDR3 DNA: TGTGCCAGCAGTACCCGGACAGGATCCGAGCAGTACTTC

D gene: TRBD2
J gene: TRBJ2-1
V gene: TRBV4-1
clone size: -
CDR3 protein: CASSPRTSVEQFF
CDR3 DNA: TGCGCCAGCAGCCCCAGGACTAGCGTTGAGCAGTTCTTC